Listed below are T cell receptor beta chains from one sample, sequenced in a study of blood T cell repertoires in COVID-19. The assay was immunoSEQ multiplex PCR, and TCRdb's table has in-frame clones only and misses some. The repertoire holds about 44,000 clones, with about 88% as singletons. The material sequenced was peripheral blood. These receptors originate from a man in his sixties or seventies with active COVID-19. CDR3s include the opening cysteine and the closing phenylalanine or tryptophan. D genes are given only for firm matches. Clone size is not always given. Where it is, it says once, few, many or a class for expanded clones.

D	V	J	size	DNA	CDR3
.	TRBV6-2/TRBV6-3	TRBJ2-7	.	TGTGCCAGCAGTCCCCGGCGGGGCTGGAGCTACGAGCAGTACTTC	CASSPRRGWSYEQYF
.	TRBV6-8	TRBJ2-5	.	TGTGCCAGCAGTTCTCGGTCCCCGGGGGAGACCCAGTACTTC	CASSSRSPGETQYF
.	TRBV4-3	TRBJ1-2	.	TGCGCCAGCAGCCTCGGACAAGGTGGCTACACCTTC	CASSLGQGGYTF
.	TRBV9	TRBJ2-3	.	TGTGCCAGCAGCCTCTACACAGATACGCAGTATTTT	CASSLYTDTQYF
.	TRBV2	TRBJ2-7	.	TGTGCCAGCAGGCCCTCGCTGAGTGATTCGCTTTACGAGCAGTACTTC	CASRPSLSDSLYEQYF
.	TRBV7-2	TRBJ1-1	.	TGTGCCAGCAGCCCAACACAGAACACTGAAGCTTTCTTT	CASSPTQNTEAFF
TRBD1	TRBV7-9	TRBJ1-2	few	TGTGCCAGCAGCTTCGGACAGGGGTGGGACTATGGCTACACCTTC	CASSFGQGWDYGYTF
TRBD1	TRBV27	TRBJ1-4	.	TGTGCCAGCAGTTTGGGACAGGGGGCTGAAAAACTGTTTTTT	CASSLGQGAEKLFF
TRBD1	TRBV2	TRBJ2-6	.	TGTGCCAGCAGTGCGACAGGGTCGAGCTCTGGGGCCAACGTCCTGACTTTC	CASSATGSSSGANVLTF
TRBD1	TRBV4-3	TRBJ1-6	.	TGCGCCAGCAGCCCAGGGGGCGCGGGCTCCTATAATTCACCCCTCCACTTT	CASSPGGAGSYNSPLHF
.	TRBV18	TRBJ1-1	.	TGTGCCAGCTCACAAGCAGGGCTGAACACTGAAGCTTTCTTT	CASSQAGLNTEAFF
.	TRBV28	TRBJ1-2	.	TGTGCCAGCAGTTTATATTTGGGGCCCTATGGCTACACCTTC	CASSLYLGPYGYTF
.	TRBV10-2	TRBJ2-3	.	TGCGCCAGCAGGGACAACACGGACAGCTACACAGATACGCAGTATTTT	CASRDNTDSYTDTQYF
TRBD1	TRBV5-1	TRBJ2-3	.	TGCGCCAGCAGCCCGGGACAGCGCACACATACGCAGTATTTT	CASSPGQRTHTQYF
.	TRBV11-2	TRBJ2-7	.	TGTGCCAGCAGCTTACGGGTCCTCTCCTACGAGCAGTACTTC	CASSLRVLSYEQYF
.	TRBV6-6	TRBJ1-1	.	TGTGCCAGCAGTGGAGGTGAAGCTTTCTTT	CASSGGEAFF